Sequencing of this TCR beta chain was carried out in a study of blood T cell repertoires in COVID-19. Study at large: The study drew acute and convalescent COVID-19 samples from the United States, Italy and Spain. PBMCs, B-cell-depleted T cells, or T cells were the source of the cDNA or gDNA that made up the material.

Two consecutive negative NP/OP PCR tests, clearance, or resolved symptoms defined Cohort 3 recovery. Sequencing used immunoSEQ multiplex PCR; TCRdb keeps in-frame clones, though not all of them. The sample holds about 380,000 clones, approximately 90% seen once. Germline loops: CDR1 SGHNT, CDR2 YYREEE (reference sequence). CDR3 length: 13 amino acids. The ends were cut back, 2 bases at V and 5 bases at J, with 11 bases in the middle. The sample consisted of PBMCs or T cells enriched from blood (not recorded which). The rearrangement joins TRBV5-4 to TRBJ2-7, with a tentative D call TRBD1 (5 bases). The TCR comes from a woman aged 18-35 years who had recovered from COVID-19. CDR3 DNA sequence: TGTGCCAGCAGCTTTCAGGGTTTTCACGAGCAGTACTTC. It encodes CASSFQGFHEQYF.